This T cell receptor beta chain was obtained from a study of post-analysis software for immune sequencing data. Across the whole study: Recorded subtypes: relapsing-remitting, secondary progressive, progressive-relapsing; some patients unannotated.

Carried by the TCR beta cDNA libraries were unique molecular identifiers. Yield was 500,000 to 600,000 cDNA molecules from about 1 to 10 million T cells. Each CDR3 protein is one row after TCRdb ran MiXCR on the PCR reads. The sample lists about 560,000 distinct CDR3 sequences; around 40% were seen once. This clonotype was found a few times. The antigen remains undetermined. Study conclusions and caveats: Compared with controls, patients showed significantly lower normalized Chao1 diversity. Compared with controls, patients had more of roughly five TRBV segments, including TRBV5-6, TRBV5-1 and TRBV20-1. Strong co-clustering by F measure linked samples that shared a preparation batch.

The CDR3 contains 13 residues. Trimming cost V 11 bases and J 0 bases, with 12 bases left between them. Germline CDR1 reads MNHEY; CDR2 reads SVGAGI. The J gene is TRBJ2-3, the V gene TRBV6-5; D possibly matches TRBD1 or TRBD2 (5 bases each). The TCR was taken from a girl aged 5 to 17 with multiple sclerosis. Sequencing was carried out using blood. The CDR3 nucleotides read TGTGCCCGGGGCCGGTTTAGCACAGATACGCAGTATTTT. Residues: CARGRFSTDTQYF.